Sequencing of this T cell receptor beta chain was carried out in a study of T cell repertoires in cytomegalovirus infection. Study details: Both recently identified HLA-C-restricted and well-studied HLA-B-restricted CMV epitopes were used in the study. Indications of both CMV infection and matching HLA type were provided by public TCR beta signatures. General study findings and limits: In two of eight donors, the top clonotype was HLA-C-restricted CMV-specific. Cumulative frequency of public TCR beta families picked out carriers of CMV plus the relevant HLA.

In its sample, this clonotype was seen a few times. Its antigen remains unknown. Trimming took off 1 base at V and 1 base at J, with 14 bases between the two ends. CDR1 SGHVS and CDR2 FQNEAQ come from the germline V gene. This CDR3 has 16 amino acids. Using its own MiXCR run on the reads, TCRdb lists one record per CDR3 protein. Of about 500,000 distinct CDR3 sequences listed, roughly 34% are singletons. This TCR was sampled from a human donor in good health (CMV status not recorded). Some clones in this sample may be carry-over from other donors' samples. Material: cultured PBMCs, obtained from culture after CMV antigen stimulation. The chain joins TRBV7-8 to TRBJ2-7; D possibly corresponds to TRBD1 (6 bases). This CDR3 is CASSLGGQRGSYEQYV. For the CDR3, the DNA is TGTGCCAGCAGCTTAGGGGGCCAGAGGGGGTCCTACGAGCAGTACGTC.